Each of the 5 T cell receptor beta chains below was sequenced from the same sample in a study of shared clonotypes between healthy human individuals. Libraries were prepared by immunoSEQ multiplex PCR; TCRdb keeps only in-frame clonotypes and omits some of them. The sample consists of over a million clones, more than 95% of them appearing once. The sequenced sample was naive CD4+ T cells sorted from blood. Subset denoted: CD45RA+ positively selected. The receptors derive from a man aged 25 to 45 in good health.

J is TRBJ2-7 and V is TRBV15, with D uncertain. V was trimmed by 6 bases and J by 1 base, leaving 13 bases between them. The CDR3 length is 14 residues. Germline CDR1 LNHNV, CDR2 YYDKDF (reference sequence). CDR3 loop: CATRKGGESYEQYF. CDR3 nucleotide sequence: TGTGCCACCAGAAAAGGTGGGGAATCCTACGAGCAGTACTTC.

The rearrangement joins TRBV6-5 to TRBJ2-7; D uncertain. CDR1 is MNHEY and CDR2 is SVGAGI in the germline V gene. V shed 2 bases and J shed 1 base, with 15 bases lying between them. CDR3 length: 16 residues. In DNA, the CDR3 is TGTGCCAGCAGTTACCTCGTGGGGTCGTTTTCCTACGAGCAGTACTTC. Translated: CASSYLVGSFSYEQYF.

To note about this clone: This sample includes further DNA sequences coding for the same CDR3. The J gene is TRBJ2-1, the V gene TRBV20-1; weak D call: TRBD1 (5 bases). Trimming shortened V by 4 bases and J by 9 bases, and 10 bases separated the two germline ends. The CDR3 runs 11 residues. Germline-derived CDR1 and CDR2 are DFQATT and SNEGSKA (reference sequence). The chain's CDR3 is CSATRAGEQFF. CDR3 nucleotides: TGCAGTGCTACCAGGGCCGGTGAGCAGTTCTTC.

This chain connects TRBV7-2 to TRBJ2-1; 7 positions agree with TRBD2. The germline gives CDR1 SGHTA, CDR2 FQGNSA. After removal of 1 base from V and 5 bases from J, the junction contained 5 bases not matched to a gene. This CDR3 spans 15 amino acids. The chain's CDR3 is CASSLVASGNNEQFF. The CDR3 DNA sequence: TGTGCCAGCAGCTTAGTGGCTAGCGGAAACAATGAGCAGTTCTTC.

The rearrangement joins TRBV30 to TRBJ2-1, with TRBD2 matching over 7 bases. The germline V gene encodes CDR1 GTSNPN and CDR2 SVGIG (reference sequence). With V trimmed by 2 bases and J by 9 bases, 22 bases remained unmatched. The length of the CDR3 is 18 residues. In DNA form, the CDR3 reads TGTGCCTGGAGTCGGGGGGATAGCGGTGAGGGCCTTATTGGTGAGCAGTTCTTC. Encoded protein: CAWSRGDSGEGLIGEQFF.